This passage covers 27 T cell receptor beta chains from one sample sequenced in a study of PD-1 blockade in classical Hodgkin lymphoma. Every one of the patients relapsed after autologous stem cell transplantation (brentuximab vedotin exposure was variable). Clones were read by immunoSEQ multiplex PCR, and TCRdb kept only the in-frame ones, dropping some. The sample carries about 86,000 clones, 80% to 90% recorded once. The sample consisted of peripheral blood mononuclear cells (PBMCs), taken before the second cycle of nivolumab. These receptors were taken from a human donor with classical Hodgkin lymphoma.

The chain is built from TRBV5-1 and TRBJ1-1, with TRBD1 matching 7 bases. The CDR3 sequence is 14 residues long. V was clipped by 0 bases and J by 6 bases; unmatched bases: 5. CDR1 and CDR2 (germline): SGHRS, YFSETQ. As DNA, the CDR3 is TGCGCCAGCAGCTTGGACAGGGGTGGGTCTGAAGCTTTCTTT. It yields the protein CASSLDRGGSEAFF.

The gene calls are TRBV13 and TRBJ1-5; the D gene is possibly TRBD1 (5 bases). Germline CDR1 and CDR2: PRHDT and FYEKMQ (reference sequence). The V gene lost 6 bases and the J gene lost 0 bases, with 27 bases spanning the gap. The CDR3 length is 20 residues. This CDR3 reads CASRSDPGPPIENSNQPQHF. The DNA for the CDR3 is TGTGCCAGCAGATCCGACCCGGGACCTCCGATCGAGAATAGCAATCAGCCCCAGCATTTT.

The rearrangement uses TRBV11-2 and TRBJ2-5; TRBD1 agrees at 9 bases. CDR1 and CDR2 (germline): SGHAT, FQNNGV. The length of the CDR3 is 12 residues. V was clipped by 1 base and J by 9 bases; unmatched bases: 0. This chain's CDR3 is CASSLGDRAQYF. The CDR3 DNA reads TGTGCCAGCAGCTTAGGGGACAGGGCCCAGTACTTC.

This chain connects TRBV7-8 to TRBJ2-5; 10 nucleotides align to TRBD1. The CDR3 length is 15 residues. Trimming took 5 bases from V and 5 from J; bases not matched to a gene: 8. Germline assignment: CDR1 SGHVS and CDR2 FQNEAQ. DNA of the CDR3: TGTGCCAGCAGCCGGGACAGGGGTGTTATGGAGACCCAGTACTTC. Its translation: CASSRDRGVMETQYF.

V gene TRBV7-2 combines with J gene TRBJ1-5; no definite D call. This CDR3 region has 12 residues. Per germline, CDR1 SGHTA and CDR2 FQGNSA. V was clipped by 4 bases and J by 7 bases, with 8 bases between them. CDR3: CASSYQNQPQHF. The CDR3 DNA follows: TGTGCCAGCAGCTACCAGAACCAGCCCCAGCATTTT.

This sequence joins TRBV4-1 and TRBJ1-4; D not certain. The V gene's germline CDR1 is MGHRA and CDR2 YSYEKL. The CDR3 consists of 14 residues. Between the trimmed V and J ends, which lost 8 bases and 4 bases, there was a span of 14 bases. The CDR3 DNA is TGCGCCAGCGGACCGACCGGTATTAATGAAAAACTGTTTTTT. Protein: CASGPTGINEKLFF.

V gene TRBV7-9 combines with J gene TRBJ2-7; D not certain. Trimming took off 5 bases at V and 3 bases at J, with 5 bases between the two ends. The V gene's germline CDR1 is SEHNR and CDR2 FQNEAQ (reference sequence). The CDR3 is made up of 11 amino acids. The CDR3 region has the DNA TGTGCCAGCAGCGTAAACTACGAGCAGTACTTC. It specifies CASSVNYEQYF.

V gene TRBV7-6 combines with J gene TRBJ2-7; D is possibly TRBD2 (7 bases). V lost 5 bases to trimming and J lost 8 bases, with 10 bases between them. Germline V lookup: CDR1 SGHVS, CDR2 FNYEAQ. This CDR3 is 11 amino acids long. This CDR3 reads CASSAGAQQYF. As DNA, the CDR3 is TGTGCCAGCAGCGCGGGGGCCCAGCAGTACTTC.

This CDR3 is CASSVDREQYF. In nucleotides, the CDR3 is TGTGCCAGCAGTGTGGATCGCGAGCAGTACTTC. The gene calls are TRBV6-1 and TRBJ2-7; D is uncertain. Deletions cut 4 bases from V and 6 bases from J, with 7 bases between. The CDR3 sequence is 11 residues long. The germline CDR1 and CDR2 sequences are MNHNS and SASEGT.

This clone was detected only once. The chain uses TRBV18 and TRBJ2-1, with TRBD2 matching 7 bases. Trimming cost V 3 bases and J 7 bases; bases outside gene matches: 3. CDR1 and CDR2 (germline): KGHSH, LQKENI. There are 13 residues in the CDR3. The CDR3 nucleotides read TGTGCCAGCTCACCCGGACTAGTTAATGAGCAGTTCTTC. As protein: CASSPGLVNEQFF.

This clone occurred once. This chain connects TRBV10-3 to TRBJ2-7, with 14 bases that match TRBD2. This CDR3 has 14 residues. V dropped 6 bases and J dropped 3; count of bases not matched to a gene: 1. CDR1 ENHRY and CDR2 SYGVKD come from the germline V gene. DNA of the CDR3: TGTGCCATCAGCGGGACTAGCGGGGGCTACGAGCAGTACTTC. Encoded protein: CAISGTSGGYEQYF.

This clone appeared a few times. The chain couples TRBV9 to TRBJ2-3; 8 nucleotides line up with TRBD2. The J segment lost 4 bases and the V segment lost 3 bases, leaving 7 bases of the junction unmatched. This CDR3 contains 15 residues. Germline V gene lookup returns CDR1 SGDLS and CDR2 YYNGEE. The chain's CDR3 is CASSARGGQADTQYF. The CDR3 nucleotides read TGTGCCAGCAGCGCCCGGGGGGGCCAAGCAGATACGCAGTATTTT.

The V call is TRBV7-8, the J call TRBJ1-2, with 9 nucleotides matching TRBD1. CDR1 and CDR2 from the germline V gene are SGHVS and FQNEAQ. CDR3 length equals 14 residues. With V trimmed by 4 bases and J by 6 bases, 6 bases remained unmatched. CDR3 DNA sequence: TGTGCCAGCAGCTGGACAGGGGACAGGAATGGCTACACCTTC. Its protein product is CASSWTGDRNGYTF.

This chain links TRBV27 with TRBJ1-2; no reliable D call. The V end was cut by 2 bases, the J end by 2 bases, with 6 bases between. Germline V CDR1 and CDR2: MNHEY, SMNVEV (reference sequence). CDR3 length: 13 residues. CDR3 region: CASSLARNYGYTF. As DNA, the CDR3 is TGTGCCAGCAGTTTAGCCCGAAACTATGGCTACACCTTC.

This rearrangement joins TRBV30 to TRBJ1-4; weak D call: TRBD1 (6 bases). V shed 0 bases and J shed 7 bases, with 9 bases lying between them. This CDR3 is built from 13 residues. Looked up from germline, CDR1 is GTSNPN and CDR2 is SVGIG (reference sequence). In DNA form, the CDR3 reads TGTGCCTGGAGTGTACAGGGTGTTGAAAAACTGTTTTTT. Translating it yields CAWSVQGVEKLFF.

The genes are TRBV25-1 and TRBJ1-4; unclear D gene. The CDR3 extends over 17 amino acids. With 7 bases removed from V and 7 bases from J, the gap between germline ends came to 25 bases. CDR1 MGHDK and CDR2 SYGVNS come from the germline V gene. The CDR3 DNA follows: TGTGCCAGCACTTCCCCCGGGCCCCCGGAGGTAAGTGAAAAACTGTTTTTT. Its protein product is CASTSPGPPEVSEKLFF. The full variable domain, in which reference TRBV25-1 and TRBJ1-4 provide the parts outside the CDR3, is EADIYQTPRYLVIGTGKKITLECSQTMGHDKMYWYQQDPGMELHLIHYSYGVNSTEKGDLSSESTVSRIRTEHFPLTLESARPSHTSQYLCASTSPGPPEVSEKLFFGSGTQLSVL.

J is TRBJ1-1 and V is TRBV30; a possible D gene is TRBD1 (5 bases). V dropped 7 bases and J dropped 8 bases, with 14 bases sitting between them. The length of the CDR3 is 11 residues. Looked up from germline, CDR1 is GTSNPN and CDR2 is SVGIG (reference sequence). DNA for the CDR3: TGTGCCTTAAGCCGGACACCCGAAGCTTTCTTT. Encoded protein: CALSRTPEAFF.

On this clone: Other DNA variants within this sample encode the same CDR3. The chain recombines TRBV6-5 with TRBJ1-6; no clear D gene. Germline V gene sequence: CDR1 MNHEY, CDR2 SVGAGI. The CDR3 has 15 residues. Between the trimmed V and J ends, which lost 0 bases and 9 bases, there was a span of 12 bases. In DNA, the CDR3 is TGTGCCAGCAGTTACTCGAACCAGTTGAGTTCACCCCTCCACTTT. It codes for CASSYSNQLSSPLHF.

The rearrangement joins TRBV4-2 to TRBJ2-1; 12 nucleotides match TRBD2. J lost 5 bases, V lost 1 base, and 6 bases had no gene match. This CDR3 spans 17 amino acids. Per germline, CDR1 LGHNA and CDR2 YNFKEQ. CDR3 DNA sequence: TGTGCCAGCAGCCAAGTGGGGCTAGCGGGAGGGGACAATGAGCAGTTCTTC. This encodes CASSQVGLAGGDNEQFF.

This clone was picked up a small number of times. This CDR3 is CASSLDQQAVSYEQYF. CDR3 DNA: TGTGCCAGCAGCTTAGATCAGCAGGCCGTATCCTACGAGCAGTACTTC. V gene TRBV11-2 combines with J gene TRBJ2-7; no clear D gene. The CDR3 covers 16 residues. V dropped 0 bases and J dropped 1 base, with 13 bases sitting between them. Germline CDR1 is SGHAT and CDR2 is FQNNGV.

The chain is built from TRBV28 and TRBJ1-5; D uncertain. This CDR3 spans 16 amino acids. V lost 2 bases to trimming and J lost 0 bases, with 11 bases between them. Germline CDR1 MDHEN, CDR2 SYDVKM. The CDR3 loop reads CASSLRGPASNQPQHF. CDR3 coding DNA: TGTGCCAGCAGTTTACGGGGTCCGGCTAGCAATCAGCCCCAGCATTTT.

This clone occurred once. The chain is built from TRBV7-3 and TRBJ2-1, with no clear D. V lost 0 bases, J lost 10 bases, and 13 bases lay in between. Germline-derived CDR1 and CDR2 are SGHTA and FQGTGA. The CDR3 is 14 residues long. CDR3 coding DNA: TGTGCCAGCAGCTTAACGGGTTATTTAGACGAGCAGTTCTTC. It encodes CASSLTGYLDEQFF.

The J gene is TRBJ2-7, the V gene TRBV5-1, with D perhaps matching TRBD2 (6 bases). Germline V gives CDR1 SGHRS, CDR2 YFSETQ. Trimming left V 3 bases short and J 1 base short, with 11 bases between. The CDR3 extends over 14 amino acids. The CDR3 spells CASSSNSGSYEQYF. DNA for the CDR3: TGCGCCAGCAGCTCCAATAGCGGATCCTACGAGCAGTACTTC.

This clone has just a few counts. Other DNA sequences from this sample encode an identical CDR3 as well. The rearrangement links TRBV5-1 to TRBJ2-5; no clear D gene. Between the trimmed V and J ends, which lost 0 bases and 5 bases, there was a span of 11 bases. The CDR3 contains 14 residues. In germline, CDR1 is SGHRS, CDR2 YFSETQ. The CDR3 loop is CASSLGSSRETQYF. Here the CDR3 DNA reads TGCGCCAGCAGCTTGGGTAGCTCACGGGAGACCCAGTACTTC.

This chain links TRBV7-6 with TRBJ2-1; D assignment may be TRBD1 or TRBD2 (5 bases each). Germline V gene lookup returns CDR1 SGHVS and CDR2 FNYEAQ. Trimming pared 4 bases from V and 9 bases from J, leaving 28 bases between. The CDR3 has 18 residues. The DNA for the CDR3 is TGTGCCAGCAGCTCCTTCGGACTCACTAGTAGGGAAGGGGTTGAGCAGTTCTTC. This codes for CASSSFGLTSREGVEQFF. Combining the CDR3 with reference TRBV7-6 and TRBJ2-1 gives the whole variable domain GAGVSQSPRYKVTKRGQDVALRCDPISGHVSLYWYRQALGQGPEFLTYFNYEAQQDKSGLPNDRFSAERPEGSISTLTIQRTEQRDSAMYRCASSSFGLTSREGVEQFFGPGTRLTVL.

The chain combines TRBV25-1 with TRBJ2-5; D ambiguous. The CDR3 is 16 residues long. The germline CDR1 and CDR2 sequences are MGHDK and SYGVNS. The germline V and J ends were trimmed by 4 bases and 1 base, with 16 bases remaining between them. This CDR3 reads CASSARKSYPQETQYF. CDR3 DNA: TGTGCCAGCAGTGCCCGGAAGTCCTATCCCCAAGAGACCCAGTACTTC.

The chain is built from TRBV20-1 and TRBJ1-2; tentative D call: TRBD1 (5 bases). The V end was cut by 6 bases, the J end by 5 bases, with 10 bases between. Germline values: CDR1 DFQATT, CDR2 SNEGSKA (reference sequence). This CDR3 is built from 11 residues. The CDR3 reads CSAGTAYGYTF. Here the CDR3 DNA reads TGCAGTGCCGGGACTGCTTATGGCTACACCTTC.